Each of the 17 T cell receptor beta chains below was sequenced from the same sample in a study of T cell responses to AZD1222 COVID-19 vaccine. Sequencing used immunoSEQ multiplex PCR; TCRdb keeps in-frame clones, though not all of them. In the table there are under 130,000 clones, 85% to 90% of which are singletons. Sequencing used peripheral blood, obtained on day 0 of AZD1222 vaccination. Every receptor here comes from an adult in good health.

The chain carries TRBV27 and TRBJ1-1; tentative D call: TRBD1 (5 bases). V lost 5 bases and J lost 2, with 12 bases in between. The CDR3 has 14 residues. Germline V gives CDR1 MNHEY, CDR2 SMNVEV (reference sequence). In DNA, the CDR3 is TGTGCCAGCAGTCCCCGGGGGGGAAACACTGAAGCTTTCTTT. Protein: CASSPRGGNTEAFF.

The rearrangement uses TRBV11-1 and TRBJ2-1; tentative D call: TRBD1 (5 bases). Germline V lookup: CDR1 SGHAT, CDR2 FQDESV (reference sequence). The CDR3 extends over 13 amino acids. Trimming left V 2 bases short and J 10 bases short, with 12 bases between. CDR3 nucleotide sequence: TGTGCCAGCAGCTTACTCAGGGCAGGGGAGCAGTTCTTC. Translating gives CASSLLRAGEQFF.

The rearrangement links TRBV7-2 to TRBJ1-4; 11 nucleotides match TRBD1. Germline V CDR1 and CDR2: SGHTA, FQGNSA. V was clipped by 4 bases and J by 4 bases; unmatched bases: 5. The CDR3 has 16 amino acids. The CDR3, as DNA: TGTGCCAGCAGCTACGGGACAGGGGGAGGTAATGAAAAACTGTTTTTT. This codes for CASSYGTGGGNEKLFF.

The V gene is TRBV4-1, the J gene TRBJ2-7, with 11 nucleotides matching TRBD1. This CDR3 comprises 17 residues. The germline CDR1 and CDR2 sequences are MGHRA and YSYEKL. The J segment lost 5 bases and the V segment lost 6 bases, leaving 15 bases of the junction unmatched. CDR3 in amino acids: CASSPRYYRDRGNEQYF. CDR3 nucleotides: TGCGCCAGCAGTCCAAGATATTACCGGGACAGGGGGAACGAGCAGTACTTC.

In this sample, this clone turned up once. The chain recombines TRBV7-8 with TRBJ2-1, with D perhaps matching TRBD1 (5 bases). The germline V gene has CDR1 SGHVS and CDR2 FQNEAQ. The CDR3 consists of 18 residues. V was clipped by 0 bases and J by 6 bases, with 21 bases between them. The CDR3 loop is CASSLAVFPRSGPNEQFF. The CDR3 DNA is TGTGCCAGCAGCTTAGCGGTGTTTCCTCGATCAGGGCCCAATGAGCAGTTCTTC.

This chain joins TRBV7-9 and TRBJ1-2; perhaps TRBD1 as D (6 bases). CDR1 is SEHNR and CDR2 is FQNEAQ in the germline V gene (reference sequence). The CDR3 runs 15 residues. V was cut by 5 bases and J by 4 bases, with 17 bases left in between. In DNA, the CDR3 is TGTGCCAGCAGCGGTCCAACAGGGTCCAGCTATGGCTACACCTTC. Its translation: CASSGPTGSSYGYTF. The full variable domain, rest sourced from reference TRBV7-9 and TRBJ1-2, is DTGVSQNPRHKITKRGQNVTFRCDPISEHNRLYWYRQTLGQGPEFLTYFQNEAQLEKSRLLSDRFSAERPKGSFSTLEIQRTEQGDSAMYLCASSGPTGSSYGYTFGSGTRLTVV.

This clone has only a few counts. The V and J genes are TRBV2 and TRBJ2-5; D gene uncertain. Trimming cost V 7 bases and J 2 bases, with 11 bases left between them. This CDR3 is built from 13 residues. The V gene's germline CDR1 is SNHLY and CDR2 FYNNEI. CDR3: CASTRTLQETQYF. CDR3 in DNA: TGTGCCAGCACCAGGACCCTACAAGAGACCCAGTACTTC.

The CDR3 DNA follows: TGTGCCAGCAGTAACAAAGGGAACACTGAAGCTTTCTTT. Protein: CASSNKGNTEAFF. This chain links TRBV2 with TRBJ1-1; D unclear. The ends were cut back, 5 bases at V and 1 base at J, with 8 bases in the middle. Germline loops: CDR1 SNHLY, CDR2 FYNNEI. This CDR3 contains 13 residues.

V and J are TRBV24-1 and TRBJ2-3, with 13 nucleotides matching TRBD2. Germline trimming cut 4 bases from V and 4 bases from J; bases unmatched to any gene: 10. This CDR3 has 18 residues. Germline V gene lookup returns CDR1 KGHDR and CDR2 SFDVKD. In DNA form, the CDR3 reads TGTGCCACCAGTGACCTAACTAGCGGGAGGGCGTTGGCAGATACGCAGTATTTT. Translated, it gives CATSDLTSGRALADTQYF.

The CDR3: CASSWRGIGELFF. The CDR3 nucleotides read TGTGCCAGCAGTTGGAGGGGCATCGGGGAGCTGTTTTTT. The rearrangement uses TRBV6-2 or TRBV6-3 and TRBJ2-2, with a possible D match to TRBD2 (6 bases). The CDR3 is 13 amino acids. Germline lookup yields CDR1 MNHEY and CDR2 SVGEGT. Trimming cost V 4 bases and J 7 bases, with 10 bases left between them.

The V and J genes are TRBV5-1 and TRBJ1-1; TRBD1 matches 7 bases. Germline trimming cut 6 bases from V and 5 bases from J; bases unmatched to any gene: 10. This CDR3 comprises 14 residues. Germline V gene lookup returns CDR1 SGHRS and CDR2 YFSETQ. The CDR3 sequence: CASNGAGGYTEAFF. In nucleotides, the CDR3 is TGCGCCAGCAATGGGGCAGGGGGATATACTGAAGCTTTCTTT. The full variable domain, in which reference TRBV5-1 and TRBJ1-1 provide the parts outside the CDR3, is KAGVTQTPRYLIKTRGQQVTLSCSPISGHRSVSWYQQTPGQGLQFLFEYFSETQRNKGNFPGRFSGRQFSNSRSEMNVSTLELGDSALYLCASNGAGGYTEAFFGQGTRLTVV.

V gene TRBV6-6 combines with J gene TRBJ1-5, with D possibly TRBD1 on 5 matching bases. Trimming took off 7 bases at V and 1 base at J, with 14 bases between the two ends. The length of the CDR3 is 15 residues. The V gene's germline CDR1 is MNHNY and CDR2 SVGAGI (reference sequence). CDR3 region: CASTLTGPSNQPQHF. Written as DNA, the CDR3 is TGTGCCAGCACCTTAACAGGACCAAGCAATCAGCCCCAGCATTTT.

The CDR3 coding sequence is TGTGCCGGGAGAAGGGCCACTGAAGCTTTCTTT. It specifies CAGRRATEAFF. The chain joins TRBV2 to TRBJ1-1; D remains ambiguous. The CDR3 loop spans 11 amino acids. The germline V gene has CDR1 SNHLY and CDR2 FYNNEI. V shed 11 bases and J shed 4 bases, with 11 bases lying between them.

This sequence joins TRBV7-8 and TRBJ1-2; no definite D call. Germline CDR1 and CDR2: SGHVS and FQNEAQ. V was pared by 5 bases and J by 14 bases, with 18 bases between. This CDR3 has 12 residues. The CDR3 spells CASSGWTVRATF. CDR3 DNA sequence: TGTGCCAGCAGCGGATGGACTGTGAGGGCGACCTTC.

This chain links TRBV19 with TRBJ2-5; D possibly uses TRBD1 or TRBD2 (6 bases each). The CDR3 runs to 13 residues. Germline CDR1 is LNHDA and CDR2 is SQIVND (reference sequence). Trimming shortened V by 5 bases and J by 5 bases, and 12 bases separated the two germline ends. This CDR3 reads CASSFGGLETQYF. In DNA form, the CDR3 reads TGTGCCAGTAGTTTTGGGGGGCTGGAGACCCAGTACTTC.

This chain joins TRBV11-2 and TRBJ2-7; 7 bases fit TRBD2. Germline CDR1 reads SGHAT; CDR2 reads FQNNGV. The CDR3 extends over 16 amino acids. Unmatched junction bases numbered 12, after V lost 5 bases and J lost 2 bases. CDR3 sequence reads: CASSDSGGSPPYEQYF. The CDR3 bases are TGTGCCAGCAGCGATTCCGGGGGGTCCCCCCCCTACGAGCAGTACTTC.

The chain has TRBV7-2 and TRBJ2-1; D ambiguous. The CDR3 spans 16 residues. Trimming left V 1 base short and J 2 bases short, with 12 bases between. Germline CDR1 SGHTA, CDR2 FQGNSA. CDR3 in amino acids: CASSLVSSSAYNEQFF. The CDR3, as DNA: TGTGCCAGCAGCTTAGTTTCCAGCTCGGCCTACAATGAGCAGTTCTTC.